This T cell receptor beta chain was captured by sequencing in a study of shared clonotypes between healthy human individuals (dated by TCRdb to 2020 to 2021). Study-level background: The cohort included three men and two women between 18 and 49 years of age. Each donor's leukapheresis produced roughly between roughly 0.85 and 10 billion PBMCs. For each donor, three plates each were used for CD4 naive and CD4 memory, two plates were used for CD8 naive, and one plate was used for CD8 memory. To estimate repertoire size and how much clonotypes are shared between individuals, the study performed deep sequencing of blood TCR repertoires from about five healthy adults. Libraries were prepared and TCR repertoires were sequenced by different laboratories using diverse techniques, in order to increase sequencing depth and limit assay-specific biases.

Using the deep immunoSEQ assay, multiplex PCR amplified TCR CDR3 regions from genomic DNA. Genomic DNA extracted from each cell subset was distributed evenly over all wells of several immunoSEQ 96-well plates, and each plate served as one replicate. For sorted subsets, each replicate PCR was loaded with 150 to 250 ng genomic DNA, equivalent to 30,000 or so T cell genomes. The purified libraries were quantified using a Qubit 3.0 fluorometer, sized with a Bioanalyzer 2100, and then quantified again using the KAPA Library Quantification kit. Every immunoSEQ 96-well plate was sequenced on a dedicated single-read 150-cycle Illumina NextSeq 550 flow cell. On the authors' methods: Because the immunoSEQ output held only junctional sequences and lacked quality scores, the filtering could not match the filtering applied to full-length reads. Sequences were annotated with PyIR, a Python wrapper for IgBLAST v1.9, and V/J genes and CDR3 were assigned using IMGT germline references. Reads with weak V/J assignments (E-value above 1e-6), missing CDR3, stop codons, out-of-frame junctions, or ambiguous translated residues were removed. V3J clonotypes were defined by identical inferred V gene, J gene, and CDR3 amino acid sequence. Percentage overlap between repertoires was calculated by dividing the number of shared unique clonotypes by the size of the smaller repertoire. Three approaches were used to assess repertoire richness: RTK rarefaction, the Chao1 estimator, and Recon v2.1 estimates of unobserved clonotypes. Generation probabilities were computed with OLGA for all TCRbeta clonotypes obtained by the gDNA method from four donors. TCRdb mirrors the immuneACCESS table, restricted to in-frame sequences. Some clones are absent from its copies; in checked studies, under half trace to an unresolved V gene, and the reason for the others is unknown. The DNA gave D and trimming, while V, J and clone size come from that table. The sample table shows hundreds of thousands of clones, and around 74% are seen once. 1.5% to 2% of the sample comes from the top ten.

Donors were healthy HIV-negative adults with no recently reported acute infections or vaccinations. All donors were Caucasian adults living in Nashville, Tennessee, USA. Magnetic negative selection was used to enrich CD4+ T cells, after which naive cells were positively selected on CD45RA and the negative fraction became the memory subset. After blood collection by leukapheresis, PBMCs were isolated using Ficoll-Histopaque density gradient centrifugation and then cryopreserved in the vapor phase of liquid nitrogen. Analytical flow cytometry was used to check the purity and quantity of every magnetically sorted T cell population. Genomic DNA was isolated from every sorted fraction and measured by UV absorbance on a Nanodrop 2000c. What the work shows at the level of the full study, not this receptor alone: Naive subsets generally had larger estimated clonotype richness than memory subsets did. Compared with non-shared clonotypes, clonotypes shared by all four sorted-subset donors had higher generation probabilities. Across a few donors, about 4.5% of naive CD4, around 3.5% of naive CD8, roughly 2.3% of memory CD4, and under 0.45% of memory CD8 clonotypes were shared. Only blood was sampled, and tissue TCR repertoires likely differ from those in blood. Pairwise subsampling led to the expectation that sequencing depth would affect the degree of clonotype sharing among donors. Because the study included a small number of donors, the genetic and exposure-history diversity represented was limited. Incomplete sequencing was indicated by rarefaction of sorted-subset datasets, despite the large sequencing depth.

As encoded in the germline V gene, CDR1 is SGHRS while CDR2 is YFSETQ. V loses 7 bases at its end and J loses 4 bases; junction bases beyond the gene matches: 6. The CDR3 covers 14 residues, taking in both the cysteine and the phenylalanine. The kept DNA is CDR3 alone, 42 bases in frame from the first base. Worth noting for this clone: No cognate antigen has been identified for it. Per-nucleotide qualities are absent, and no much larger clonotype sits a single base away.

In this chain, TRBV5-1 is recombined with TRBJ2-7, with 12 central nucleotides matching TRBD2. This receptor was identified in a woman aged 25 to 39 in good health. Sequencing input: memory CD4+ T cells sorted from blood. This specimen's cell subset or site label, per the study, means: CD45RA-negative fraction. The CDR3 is CASGYGTSGYEQYF. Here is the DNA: TGCGCCAGCGGATACGGGACTAGCGGGTACGAGCAGTACTTC.